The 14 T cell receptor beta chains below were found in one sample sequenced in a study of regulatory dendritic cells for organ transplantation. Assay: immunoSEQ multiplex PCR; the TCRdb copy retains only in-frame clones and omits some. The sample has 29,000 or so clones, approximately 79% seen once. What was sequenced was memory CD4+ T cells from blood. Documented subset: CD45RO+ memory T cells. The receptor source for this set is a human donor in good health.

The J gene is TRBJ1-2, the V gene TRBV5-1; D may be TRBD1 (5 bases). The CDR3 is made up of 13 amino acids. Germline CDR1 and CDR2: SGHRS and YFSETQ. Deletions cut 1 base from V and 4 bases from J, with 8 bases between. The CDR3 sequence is CASSLLQGYGYTF. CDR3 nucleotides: TGCGCCAGCAGCTTGCTGCAGGGCTATGGCTACACCTTC.

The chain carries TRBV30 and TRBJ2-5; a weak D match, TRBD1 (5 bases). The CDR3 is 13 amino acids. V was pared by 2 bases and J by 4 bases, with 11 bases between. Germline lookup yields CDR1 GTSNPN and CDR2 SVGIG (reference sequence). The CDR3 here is CAWSTGDTETQYF. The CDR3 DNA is TGTGCCTGGAGTACAGGTGACACAGAGACCCAGTACTTC.

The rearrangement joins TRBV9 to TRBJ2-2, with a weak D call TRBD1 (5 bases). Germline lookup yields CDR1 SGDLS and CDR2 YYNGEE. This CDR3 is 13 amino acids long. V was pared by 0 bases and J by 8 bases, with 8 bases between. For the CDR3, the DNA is TGTGCCAGCAGCGTAGTCAGGGTGGGGGAGCTGTTTTTT. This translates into CASSVVRVGELFF. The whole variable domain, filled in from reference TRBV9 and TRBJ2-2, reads DSGVTQTPKHLITATGQRVTLRCSPRSGDLSVYWYQQSLDQGLQFLIQYYNGEERAKGNILERFSAQQFPDLHSELNLSSLELGDSALYFCASSVVRVGELFFGEGSRLTVL.

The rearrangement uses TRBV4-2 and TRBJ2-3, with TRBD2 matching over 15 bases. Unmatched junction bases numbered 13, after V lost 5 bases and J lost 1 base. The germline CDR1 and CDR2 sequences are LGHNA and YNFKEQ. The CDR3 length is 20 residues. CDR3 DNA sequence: TGTGCCAGCAGCAAAGGACTAGCGGGGGGGCCTGGGTTCGGCACAGATACGCAGTATTTT. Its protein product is CASSKGLAGGPGFGTDTQYF.

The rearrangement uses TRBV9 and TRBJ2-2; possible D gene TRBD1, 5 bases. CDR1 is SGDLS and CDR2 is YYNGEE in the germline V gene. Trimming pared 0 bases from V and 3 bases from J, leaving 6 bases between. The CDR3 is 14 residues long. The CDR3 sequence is CASSVGQYTGELFF. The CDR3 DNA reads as TGTGCCAGCAGCGTAGGACAGTACACCGGGGAGCTGTTTTTT. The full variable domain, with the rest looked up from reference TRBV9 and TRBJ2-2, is DSGVTQTPKHLITATGQRVTLRCSPRSGDLSVYWYQQSLDQGLQFLIQYYNGEERAKGNILERFSAQQFPDLHSELNLSSLELGDSALYFCASSVGQYTGELFFGEGSRLTVL.

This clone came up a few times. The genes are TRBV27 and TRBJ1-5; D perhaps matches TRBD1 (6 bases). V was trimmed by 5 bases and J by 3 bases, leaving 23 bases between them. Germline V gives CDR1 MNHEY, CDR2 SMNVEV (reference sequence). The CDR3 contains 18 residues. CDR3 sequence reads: CASSKGGQPLSYNQPQHF. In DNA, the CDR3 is TGTGCCAGCAGTAAAGGGGGGCAGCCGCTCTCGTACAATCAGCCCCAGCATTTT.

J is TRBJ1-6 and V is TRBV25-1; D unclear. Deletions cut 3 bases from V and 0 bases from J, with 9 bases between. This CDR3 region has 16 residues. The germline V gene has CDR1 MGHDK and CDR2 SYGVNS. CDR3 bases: TGTGCCAGCAGTGATGGTTCAGGCTCCTATAATTCACCCCTCCACTTT. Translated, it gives CASSDGSGSYNSPLHF.

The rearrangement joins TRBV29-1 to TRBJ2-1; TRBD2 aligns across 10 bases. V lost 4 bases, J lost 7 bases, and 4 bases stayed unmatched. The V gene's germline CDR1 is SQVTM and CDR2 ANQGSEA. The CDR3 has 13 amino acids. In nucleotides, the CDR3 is TGCAGCGTTGCTAGCGGGAGTGCGAATGAGCAGTTCTTC. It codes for CSVASGSANEQFF.

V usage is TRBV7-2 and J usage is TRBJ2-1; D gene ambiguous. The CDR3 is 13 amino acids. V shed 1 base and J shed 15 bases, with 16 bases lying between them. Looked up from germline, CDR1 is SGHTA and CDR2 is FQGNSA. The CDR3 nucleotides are TGTGCCAGCAGCTTAGATTGGACCTTAGCCCTGTTCTTC. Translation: CASSLDWTLALFF.

The CDR3 bases are TGTGCCAGCGTCCGGAGACCAAGCTCTGGAAACACCATATATTTT. This encodes CASVRRPSSGNTIYF. The chain employs TRBV28 and TRBJ1-3, with D unresolved. This CDR3 has 15 residues. V was clipped by 8 bases and J by 0 bases, with 14 bases between them. The germline V gene has CDR1 MDHEN and CDR2 SYDVKM.

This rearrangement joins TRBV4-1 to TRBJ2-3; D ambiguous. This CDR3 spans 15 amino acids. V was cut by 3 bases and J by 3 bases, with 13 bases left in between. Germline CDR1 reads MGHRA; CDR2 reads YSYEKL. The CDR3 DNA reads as TGCGCCAGCAGCCAGGGAAGGGCAATGACAGATACGCAGTATTTT. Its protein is CASSQGRAMTDTQYF.

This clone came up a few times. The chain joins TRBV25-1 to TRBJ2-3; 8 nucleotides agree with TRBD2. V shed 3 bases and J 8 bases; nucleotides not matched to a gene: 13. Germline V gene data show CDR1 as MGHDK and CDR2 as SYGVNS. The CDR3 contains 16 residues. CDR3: CASSDTGTSLVGTQYF. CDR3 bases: TGTGCCAGCAGTGACACCGGGACTAGTTTAGTCGGTACGCAGTATTTT.

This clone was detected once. The CDR3 is CASSQGARTTRWAGGGETQYF. In nucleotides, the CDR3 is TGCGCCAGCAGCCAAGGGGCCCGGACAACTCGATGGGCGGGAGGGGGTGAGACCCAGTACTTC. The genes are TRBV4-3 and TRBJ2-5; the match to TRBD2 covers 9 bases. With 1 base clipped from V and 5 bases from J, the junction kept 23 bases outside the gene matches. Germline CDR1 LGHNA, CDR2 YSLEER. There are 21 residues in the CDR3.

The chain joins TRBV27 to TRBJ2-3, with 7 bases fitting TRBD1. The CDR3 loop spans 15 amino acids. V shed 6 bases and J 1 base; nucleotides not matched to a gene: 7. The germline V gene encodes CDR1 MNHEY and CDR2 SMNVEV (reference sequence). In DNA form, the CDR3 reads TGTGCCAGCAGCTCAGACAGGGTCGGCACAGATACGCAGTATTTT. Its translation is CASSSDRVGTDTQYF.